The TCR beta chain under discussion was sequenced for a study of T-cell memory formation after mild COVID-19. MiXCR, run by TCRdb on the 5' RACE reads, gives a single entry per CDR3 protein. The data hold more than 80,000 distinct CDR3 sequences, with over 15% observed a single time. The receptor comes from an adult woman who had mild COVID-19 (a few samples of this study predate the infection). Cell type and time point are not known. Sequences were obtained from PBMCs or a T cell subset sorted from them (not recorded which).

CDR3 sequence reads: CSARDQGYNEQFF. The CDR3 region has the DNA TGCAGTGCTAGAGACCAGGGCTACAATGAGCAGTTCTTC. The chain carries TRBV20-1 and TRBJ2-1; D may be TRBD1 (5 bases). V lost 0 bases and J lost 3, with 6 bases in between. Germline CDR1 reads DFQATT; CDR2 reads SNEGSKA (reference sequence). The CDR3 runs to 13 residues.